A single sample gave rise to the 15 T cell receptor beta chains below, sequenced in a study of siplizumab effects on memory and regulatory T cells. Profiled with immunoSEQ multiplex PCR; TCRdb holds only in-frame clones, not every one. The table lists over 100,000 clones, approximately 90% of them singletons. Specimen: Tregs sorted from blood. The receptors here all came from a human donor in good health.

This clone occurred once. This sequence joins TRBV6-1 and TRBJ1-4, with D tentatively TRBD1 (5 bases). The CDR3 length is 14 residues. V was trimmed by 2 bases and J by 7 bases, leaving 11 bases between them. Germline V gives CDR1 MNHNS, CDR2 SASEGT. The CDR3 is CASSESRVGEKLFF. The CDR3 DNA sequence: TGTGCCAGCAGTGAATCCAGGGTGGGTGAAAAACTGTTTTTT.

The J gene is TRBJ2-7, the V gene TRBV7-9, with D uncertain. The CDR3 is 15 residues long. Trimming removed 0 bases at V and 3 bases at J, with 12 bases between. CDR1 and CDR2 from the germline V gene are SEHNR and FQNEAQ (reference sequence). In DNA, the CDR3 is TGTGCCAGCAGCTTAGCGTCGTGGGCCAACTACGAGCAGTACTTC. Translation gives CASSLASWANYEQYF. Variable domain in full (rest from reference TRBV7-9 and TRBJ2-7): DTGVSQNPRHKITKRGQNVTFRCDPISEHNRLYWYRQTLGQGPEFLTYFQNEAQLEKSRLLSDRFSAERPKGSFSTLEIQRTEQGDSAMYLCASSLASWANYEQYFGPGTRLTVT.

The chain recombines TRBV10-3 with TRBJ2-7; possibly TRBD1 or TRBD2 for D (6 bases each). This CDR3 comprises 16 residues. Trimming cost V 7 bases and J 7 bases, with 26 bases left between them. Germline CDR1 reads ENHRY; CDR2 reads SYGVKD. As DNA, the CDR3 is TGTGCCATCAAAACGGGGGCGGCCCACTATCCCCCTGAGCAGTACTTC. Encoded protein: CAIKTGAAHYPPEQYF.

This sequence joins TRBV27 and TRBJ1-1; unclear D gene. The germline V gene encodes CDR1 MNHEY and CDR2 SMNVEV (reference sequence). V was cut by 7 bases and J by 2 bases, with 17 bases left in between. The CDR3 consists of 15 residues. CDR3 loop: CASTPRLSFNTEAFF. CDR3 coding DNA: TGTGCCAGCACCCCCCGACTATCATTCAACACTGAAGCTTTCTTT.

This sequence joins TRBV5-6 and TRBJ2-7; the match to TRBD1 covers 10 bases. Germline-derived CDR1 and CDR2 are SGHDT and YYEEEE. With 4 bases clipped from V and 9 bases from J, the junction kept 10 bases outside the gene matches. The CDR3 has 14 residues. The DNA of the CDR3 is TGTGCCAGCAGCGAGACCGGGACAGGGGTTGGGCAGTACTTC. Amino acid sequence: CASSETGTGVGQYF.

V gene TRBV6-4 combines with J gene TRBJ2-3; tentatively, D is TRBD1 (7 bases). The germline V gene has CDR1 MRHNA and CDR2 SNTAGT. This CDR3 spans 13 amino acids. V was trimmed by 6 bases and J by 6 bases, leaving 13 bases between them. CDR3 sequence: CASSIQGRDTQYF. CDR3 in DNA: TGTGCCAGCAGCATACAGGGGAGGGATACGCAGTATTTT.

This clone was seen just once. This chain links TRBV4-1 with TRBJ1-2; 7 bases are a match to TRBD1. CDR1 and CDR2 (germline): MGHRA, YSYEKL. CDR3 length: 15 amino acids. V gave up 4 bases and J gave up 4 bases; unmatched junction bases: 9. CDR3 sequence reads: CASSPTAGGFYGYTF. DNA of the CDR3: TGCGCCAGCAGCCCTACCGCAGGGGGGTTCTATGGCTACACCTTC.

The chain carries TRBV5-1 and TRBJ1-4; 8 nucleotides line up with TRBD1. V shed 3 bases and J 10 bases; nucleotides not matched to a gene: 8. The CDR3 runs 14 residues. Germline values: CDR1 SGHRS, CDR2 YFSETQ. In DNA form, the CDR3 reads TGCGCCAGCAGCTCAACCCAGGGGGCTGGAAAACTGTTTTTT. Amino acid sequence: CASSSTQGAGKLFF.

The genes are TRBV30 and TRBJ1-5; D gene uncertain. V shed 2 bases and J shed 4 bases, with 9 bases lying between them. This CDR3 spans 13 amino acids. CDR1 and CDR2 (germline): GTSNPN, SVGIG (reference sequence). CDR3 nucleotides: TGTGCCTGGAGTCCTGGAAGGAATCAGCCCCAGCATTTT. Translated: CAWSPGRNQPQHF.

DNA of the CDR3: TGTGCCAGCAGCTTAGGAGGGGGTAGCGGGAGGCCAGATACGCAGTATTTT. The encoded protein is CASSLGGGSGRPDTQYF. The chain couples TRBV7-9 to TRBJ2-3; 10 nucleotides line up with TRBD2. Trimming cost V 1 base and J 4 bases; bases outside gene matches: 8. The CDR3 extends over 17 amino acids. Germline values: CDR1 SEHNR, CDR2 FQNEAQ (reference sequence). Based on the CDR3 plus reference TRBV7-9 and TRBJ2-3, the full variable domain is DTGVSQNPRHKITKRGQNVTFRCDPISEHNRLYWYRQTLGQGPEFLTYFQNEAQLEKSRLLSDRFSAERPKGSFSTLEIQRTEQGDSAMYLCASSLGGGSGRPDTQYFGPGTRLTVL.

CDR3 loop: CASSSQGSSGNTIYF. The DNA for the CDR3 is TGCGCCAGCAGCTCGCAGGGGAGCTCTGGAAACACCATATATTTT. This rearrangement joins TRBV5-1 to TRBJ1-3, with a weak D call TRBD1 (6 bases). Trimming stripped 3 bases from V and 0 bases from J, with 10 bases between. The CDR3 runs to 15 residues. Germline V gene data show CDR1 as SGHRS and CDR2 as YFSETQ.

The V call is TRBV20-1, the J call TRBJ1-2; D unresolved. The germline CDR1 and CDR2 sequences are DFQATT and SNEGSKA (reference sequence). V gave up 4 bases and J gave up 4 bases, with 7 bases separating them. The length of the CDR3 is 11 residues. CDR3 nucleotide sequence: TGCAGTGCTATTCTTCGCTATGGCTACACCTTC. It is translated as CSAILRYGYTF.

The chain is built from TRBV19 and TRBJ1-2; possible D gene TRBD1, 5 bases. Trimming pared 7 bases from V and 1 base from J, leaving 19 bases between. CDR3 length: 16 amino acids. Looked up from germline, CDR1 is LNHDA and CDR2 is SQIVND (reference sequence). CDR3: CASIPSWGIFNYGYTF. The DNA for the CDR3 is TGTGCCAGTATCCCCTCTTGGGGCATCTTTAACTATGGCTACACCTTC.

Here the CDR3 DNA reads TGTGCCAGCTCACCCATTAGCGGGAGGCAGGGTAATGAGCAGTTCTTC. Translation: CASSPISGRQGNEQFF. The gene calls are TRBV18 and TRBJ2-1; TRBD2 aligns across 10 bases. V lost 3 bases and J lost 7; bases outside the gene matches: 9. The CDR3 covers 16 residues. Germline-derived CDR1 and CDR2 are KGHSH and LQKENI.

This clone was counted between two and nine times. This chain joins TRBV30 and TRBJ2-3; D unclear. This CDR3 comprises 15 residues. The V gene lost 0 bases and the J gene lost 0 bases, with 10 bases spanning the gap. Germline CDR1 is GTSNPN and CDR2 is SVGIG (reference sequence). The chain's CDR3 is CAWSVGQASTDTQYF. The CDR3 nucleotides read TGTGCCTGGAGTGTGGGTCAGGCGAGCACAGATACGCAGTATTTT. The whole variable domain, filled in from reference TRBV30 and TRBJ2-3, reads SQTIHQWPATLVQPVGSPLSLECTVEGTSNPNLYWYRQAAGRGLQLLFYSVGIGQISSEVPQNLSASRPQDRQFILSSKKLLLSDSGFYLCAWSVGQASTDTQYFGPGTRLTVL.